The 17 T cell receptor beta chains below all came from one sample that was sequenced in a study of cytotoxic CD8 clonotypes in ibrutinib-treated CLL. Repertoires were generated with immunoSEQ multiplex PCR, while TCRdb's copy carries only in-frame clones and drops some. The profile shows tens of thousands of clones, almost 70% of them singletons. Sample: PBMCs, taken after 12 months of ibrutinib treatment. The receptors originated from a human donor with chronic lymphocytic leukemia.

This clone was seen only a few times. This chain connects TRBV18 to TRBJ2-2; 8 bases fit TRBD2. The V segment lost 3 bases and the J segment 4 bases; nucleotides outside the gene matches: 1. This CDR3 has 14 residues. Per the germline V gene, CDR1 is KGHSH and CDR2 is LQKENI. CDR3 in amino acids: CASSPAGGTGELFF. CDR3 bases: TGTGCCAGCTCACCGGCGGGAGGCACCGGGGAGCTGTTTTTT.

This clone was found a few times. The V and J genes are TRBV28 and TRBJ2-7; 9 bases fit TRBD2. Germline trimming cut 4 bases from V and 3 bases from J; bases unmatched to any gene: 7. This CDR3 has 15 amino acids. The germline CDR1 and CDR2 sequences are MDHEN and SYDVKM. The CDR3 is CASSSEREALYEQYF. The DNA for the CDR3 is TGTGCCAGCAGTTCTGAGCGGGAGGCACTCTACGAGCAGTACTTC. Looking up the rest from reference TRBV28 and TRBJ2-7 gives the full variable domain: DVKVTQSSRYLVKRTGEKVFLECVQDMDHENMFWYRQDPGLGLRLIYFSYDVKMKEKGDIPEGYSVSREKKERFSLILESASTNQTSMYLCASSSEREALYEQYFGPGTRLTVT.

V is TRBV7-2 and J is TRBJ2-7, with D perhaps matching TRBD2 (6 bases). V was trimmed by 2 bases and J by 3 bases, leaving 14 bases between them. Per the germline V gene, CDR1 is SGHTA and CDR2 is FQGNSA. CDR3 length: 15 amino acids. The CDR3 spells CASSLSASEIYEQYF. DNA for the CDR3: TGTGCCAGCAGCTTAAGTGCTAGCGAGATCTACGAGCAGTACTTC.

The chain links TRBV30 to TRBJ2-1; D is possibly TRBD2 (7 bases). The CDR3 runs to 16 residues. Trimming cost V 2 bases and J 0 bases, with 14 bases left between them. Germline V gene lookup returns CDR1 GTSNPN and CDR2 SVGIG (reference sequence). DNA for the CDR3: TGTGCCTGGAGTAGAGGGGGGGCAAGCTCCTACAATGAGCAGTTCTTC. This sequence encodes CAWSRGGASSYNEQFF.

The CDR3 region is CSVEPGGPPDTQYF. The CDR3, as DNA: TGCAGCGTTGAACCGGGAGGGCCTCCAGATACGCAGTATTTT. The chain employs TRBV29-1 and TRBJ2-3; 8 bases fit TRBD2. V lost 2 bases, J lost 4 bases, and 5 bases stayed unmatched. Germline assignment: CDR1 SQVTM and CDR2 ANQGSEA. The CDR3 is 14 amino acids.

The chain uses TRBV5-1 and TRBJ1-5, with D perhaps TRBD1 (6 bases). The V and J ends lost 4 bases and 2 bases respectively, with 10 bases between them. Per germline, CDR1 SGHRS and CDR2 YFSETQ. This CDR3 spans 14 amino acids. In nucleotides, the CDR3 is TGCGCCAGCAGCCCCAGGGGTGGCAATCAGCCCCAGCATTTT. The encoded protein is CASSPRGGNQPQHF.

The V call is TRBV29-1, the J call TRBJ2-3; 7 bases map to TRBD1. The length of the CDR3 is 15 residues. V lost 6 bases, J lost 4 bases, and 13 bases stayed unmatched. CDR1 and CDR2 (germline): SQVTM, ANQGSEA. The CDR3 bases are TGCAGCGTAACCACAGGGGTTGCGCTTCCAGATACGCAGTATTTT. It encodes CSVTTGVALPDTQYF.

The genes are TRBV5-6 and TRBJ2-5; 10 nucleotides match TRBD2. The V gene's germline CDR1 is SGHDT and CDR2 YYEEEE. Losses at the gene ends were 2 bases for V and 1 base for J; bases not matched to a gene: 2. This CDR3 spans 15 amino acids. CDR3 region: CASSLSGRGQETQYF. CDR3 in DNA: TGTGCCAGCAGCTTAAGCGGGAGGGGCCAAGAGACCCAGTACTTC.

This rearrangement joins TRBV12-2 to TRBJ2-5; the D call of TRBD1 is as the table states it, not checked on the DNA. TRBV12-2 is a listed pseudogene. The CDR3 sequence is 16 residues long. The DNA for the CDR3 is TGTGCCAGCAGCCCCCGTGGGGCGGCAAGAGACGGTACCCAGTACTTC. Its translation is CASSPRGAARDGTQYF.

The chain has TRBV28 and TRBJ2-2; 7 nucleotides line up with TRBD1. The V segment lost 4 bases and the J segment 2 bases; nucleotides outside the gene matches: 4. The CDR3 runs to 15 residues. Per the germline V gene, CDR1 is MDHEN and CDR2 is SYDVKM. The chain's CDR3 is CASSSGQPNTGELFF. CDR3 nucleotides: TGTGCCAGCAGTTCGGGACAGCCAAACACCGGGGAGCTGTTTTTT.

CDR3 DNA: TGTGCCAGCAGACCCCCGACAGGGGTAGAGACCCAGTACTTC. It is translated as CASRPPTGVETQYF. The chain carries TRBV7-9 and TRBJ2-5; the match to TRBD1 covers 8 bases. V lost 6 bases and J lost 4; bases outside the gene matches: 7. CDR3 length: 14 amino acids. Germline loops: CDR1 SEHNR, CDR2 FQNEAQ (reference sequence). Combining the CDR3 with reference TRBV7-9 and TRBJ2-5 gives the whole variable domain DTGVSQNPRHKITKRGQNVTFRCDPISEHNRLYWYRQTLGQGPEFLTYFQNEAQLEKSRLLSDRFSAERPKGSFSTLEIQRTEQGDSAMYLCASRPPTGVETQYFGPGTRLLVL.

The chain carries TRBV19 and TRBJ2-2, with 10 bases lining up with TRBD2. Germline lookup yields CDR1 LNHDA and CDR2 SQIVND (reference sequence). After removal of 5 bases from V and 2 bases from J, the junction contained 8 bases not matched to a gene. This CDR3 spans 17 amino acids. The CDR3 spells CASSYLGLADNTGELFF. The CDR3 DNA follows: TGTGCCAGTAGTTACCTCGGACTAGCGGACAACACCGGGGAGCTGTTTTTT.

The chain is built from TRBV30 and TRBJ2-7; the match to TRBD1 covers 10 bases. Looked up from germline, CDR1 is GTSNPN and CDR2 is SVGIG (reference sequence). The CDR3 spans 15 residues. The V segment lost 6 bases and the J segment 2 bases; nucleotides outside the gene matches: 10. As DNA, the CDR3 is TGTGCCTGTAGGGCGGGGACAGGGGTTGCCTACGAGCAGTACTTC. It is translated as CACRAGTGVAYEQYF.

The chain is built from TRBV9 and TRBJ2-4, with unresolved D. The CDR3 covers 17 residues. The V gene lost 0 bases and the J gene lost 1 base, with 14 bases spanning the gap. Germline-derived CDR1 and CDR2 are SGDLS and YYNGEE. The CDR3 nucleotides read TGTGCCAGCAGCGTAGATAACGGGCCTTGGGCCAAAAACATTCAGTACTTC. Amino acids: CASSVDNGPWAKNIQYF.

This clone was counted between two and nine times. The chain couples TRBV27 to TRBJ1-2, with 11 bases identical to TRBD1. The ends lost 6 bases at V and 4 bases at J; junction bases unmatched: 4. This CDR3 is 14 amino acids long. The germline gives CDR1 MNHEY, CDR2 SMNVEV (reference sequence). CDR3 loop: CASRRTGGTYGYTF. CDR3 nucleotide sequence: TGTGCCAGCAGGAGGACAGGGGGCACCTATGGCTACACCTTC.

V usage is TRBV13 and J usage is TRBJ2-7, with TRBD1 identical over 7 bases. The V gene end was trimmed by 4 bases and the J gene end by 5 bases; junction bases not matched to a gene: 8. The CDR3 covers 14 residues. CDR1 is PRHDT, CDR2 FYEKMQ, per germline (reference sequence). Here the CDR3 DNA reads TGTGCCAGCAGCTCCCGACAGGGTCAGGACGAGCAGTACTTC. It is translated as CASSSRQGQDEQYF. Full variable domain (missing parts from reference TRBV13 and TRBJ2-7): AAGVIQSPRHLIKEKRETATLKCYPIPRHDTVYWYQQGPGQDPQFLISFYEKMQSDKGSIPDRFSAQQFSDYHSELNMSSLELGDSALYFCASSSRQGQDEQYFGPGTRLTVT.

This sequence joins TRBV5-1 and TRBJ2-5; 8 bases are shared with TRBD2. This CDR3 is built from 14 residues. Germline trimming cut 4 bases from V and 3 bases from J; bases unmatched to any gene: 5. Per germline, CDR1 SGHRS and CDR2 YFSETQ. The CDR3 DNA follows: TGCGCCAGCAGCGGAGGGACTAGAAAAGAGACCCAGTACTTC. Protein: CASSGGTRKETQYF. Using reference TRBV5-1 and TRBJ2-5 for the parts outside the CDR3, the full variable domain is KAGVTQTPRYLIKTRGQQVTLSCSPISGHRSVSWYQQTPGQGLQFLFEYFSETQRNKGNFPGRFSGRQFSNSRSEMNVSTLELGDSALYLCASSGGTRKETQYFGPGTRLLVL.